Described below is a single T cell receptor beta chain sequence and its context. Looked up from germline, CDR1 is LGHNA and CDR2 is YNFKEQ. There are 16 residues in the CDR3. V dropped 1 base and J dropped 0; count of bases not matched to a gene: 2. This entry belongs to a study of T cell changes during pregnancy in multiple sclerosis. The assay was immunoSEQ multiplex PCR, and TCRdb's table has in-frame clones only and misses some. The table includes more than 55,000 clones, about nine tenths detected once. The sequence was obtained from a female donor in good health, enrolled as a control in a pregnancy study. The sample was peripheral blood, taken in the first trimester of pregnancy. The V gene is TRBV4-2, the J gene TRBJ2-1; 8 bases are shared with TRBD2. CDR3 DNA: TGTGCCAGCAGCCAAGCGAGCGGGAGCTCCTACAATGAGCAGTTCTTC. Translating it yields CASSQASGSSYNEQFF.